The next 2 T cell receptor beta chains were all read from a single sample in a study of blood T cell repertoires in COVID-19. Profiling relied on immunoSEQ multiplex PCR, and the TCRdb table lists in-frame clones only, not all of them. The sample yields 180,000 or so clones, roughly four fifths seen once. Source material: PBMCs or T cells enriched from blood (not recorded which). The receptor source for this set is a man aged 40-49 years who had recovered from COVID-19.

V and J are TRBV6-6 and TRBJ1-1; 7 bases are shared with TRBD1. The trim removed 0 bases at V and 3 bases at J, leaving 4 bases unmatched. The CDR3 consists of 15 residues. The germline CDR1 and CDR2 sequences are MNHNY and SVGAGI (reference sequence). The DNA for the CDR3 is TGTGCCAGCAGTTACTCGGACAGGCTGGACACTGAAGCTTTCTTT. Residues: CASSYSDRLDTEAFF.

The chain recombines TRBV4-2 with TRBJ2-3; TRBD2 agrees at 8 bases. There are 16 residues in the CDR3. Looked up from germline, CDR1 is LGHNA and CDR2 is YNFKEQ. V lost 2 bases, J lost 4 bases, and 8 bases stayed unmatched. The CDR3 nucleotides read TGTGCCAGCAGCCAATCCCATCGGGGGGGCGCAGATACGCAGTATTTT. Residues: CASSQSHRGGADTQYF.